This TCR beta chain was captured in a study of low-dose radiotherapy and immunotherapy resistance in tumors. Study at large: Fractions of 0.5 Gy went to Cohort 1 every 2 weeks, totaling 6.5 Gy.

CDR3 length equals 13 residues. Trimming cost V 5 bases and J 6 bases; bases outside gene matches: 5. Germline CDR1 reads SGHNT; CDR2 reads YENEEA. At least ten counts were recorded for this clonotype. The sample's time point: after trial treatment. Indicated treatment: LDRT plus nivolumab, ipilimumab, low-dose cyclophosphamide and aspirin (RACIN trial). Every donor was treated with nivolumab, ipilimumab, aspirin, low-dose cyclophosphamide and also low-dose radiotherapy. Primers targeting TRAV and TRBV primed first-strand cDNA, covering alpha and beta chains. For amplifying TCRs, the PCR ran for approximately 18 cycles with Phusion, which was used together with a constant-region primer and the adapter on the V primers. Using its own MiXCR run on the reads, TCRdb lists one record per CDR3 protein. The sample yields tens of thousands of distinct CDR3 sequences, around a sixth seen once.

This TCR was recovered from a male donor with prostate cancer. The chain uses TRBV11-3 and TRBJ2-7, with 9 positions matching TRBD1. Material: PBMCs, obtained after low-dose radiotherapy plus immunotherapy. CDR3 sequence reads: CASSADRGTEQYF. The CDR3 region has the DNA TGTGCCAGCAGCGCCGACAGGGGGACCGAGCAGTACTTC.